The 23 T cell receptor beta chains reported below all come from one sample, sequenced in a study of blood T cell repertoires in COVID-19. The method was immunoSEQ multiplex PCR; TCRdb's version includes in-frame clones alone and lacks a portion of them. The sample includes 200,000 to 250,000 clones, around 86% seen only once; the top ten take around 1.9%. Specimen: PBMCs or T cells enriched from blood (not recorded which). These receptors all come from a woman aged 50 to 60 who had recovered from COVID-19.

This chain links TRBV7-9 with TRBJ2-7; maybe TRBD1 (6 bases). Deletions cut 5 bases from V and 2 bases from J, with 10 bases between. The germline CDR1 and CDR2 sequences are SEHNR and FQNEAQ (reference sequence). CDR3 size: 13 residues. DNA of the CDR3: TGTGCCAGCAGCCCACAGGGCACCTACGAGCAGTACTTC. The encoded protein is CASSPQGTYEQYF.

The genes are TRBV6-5 and TRBJ2-1, with TRBD2 identical over 11 bases. Germline V gene sequence: CDR1 MNHEY, CDR2 SVGAGI. CDR3 size: 15 residues. Germline trimming cut 5 bases from V and 7 bases from J; bases unmatched to any gene: 7. CDR3 bases: TGTGCCAGCAGTACCACGGGACTAGCGGCTAATGAGCAGTTCTTC. This sequence encodes CASSTTGLAANEQFF.

The count of this clone is one. The chain is built from TRBV7-8 and TRBJ2-2; TRBD2 might be the D (6 bases). V shed 1 base and J shed 0 bases, with 12 bases lying between them. This CDR3 is 17 amino acids long. Germline values: CDR1 SGHVS, CDR2 FQNEAQ. CDR3 DNA sequence: TGTGCCAGCAGCTTAGTCGCGGGGACCCCGAACACCGGGGAGCTGTTTTTT. It encodes CASSLVAGTPNTGELFF. Looking up the rest from reference TRBV7-8 and TRBJ2-2 gives the full variable domain: GAGVSQSPRYKVAKRGQDVALRCDPISGHVSLFWYQQALGQGPEFLTYFQNEAQLDKSGLPSDRFFAERPEGSVSTLKIQRTQQEDSAVYLCASSLVAGTPNTGELFFGEGSRLTVL.

The CDR3 DNA is TGTGCCAGCAGTTACAACTACCTGGGGCAGTTCTTC. It specifies CASSYNYLGQFF. The V call is TRBV6-2 or TRBV6-3, the J call TRBJ2-1, with D unresolved. The CDR3 runs 12 residues. Germline V gene lookup returns CDR1 MNHEY and CDR2 SVGEGT. Deletions cut 2 bases from V and 12 bases from J, with 11 bases between.

The gene calls are TRBV4-3 and TRBJ1-1; D is possibly TRBD1 (5 bases). The V end lost 1 base, the J end lost 7 bases, and 16 bases lay between the germline ends. The CDR3 runs to 15 residues. The V gene's germline CDR1 is LGHNA and CDR2 YSLEER. The CDR3: CASSQVYGGGGEAFF. In DNA form, the CDR3 reads TGCGCCAGCAGCCAAGTCTACGGGGGAGGTGGTGAAGCTTTCTTT.

The rearrangement uses TRBV6-1 and TRBJ1-2, with unresolved D. Germline V gene data show CDR1 as MNHNS and CDR2 as SASEGT. This CDR3 spans 15 amino acids. V lost 2 bases and J lost 6, with 16 bases in between. This CDR3 is CASSEKGAWANGYTF. The CDR3 nucleotides read TGTGCCAGCAGTGAAAAGGGAGCCTGGGCAAATGGCTACACCTTC.

V and J are TRBV5-1 and TRBJ2-5; perhaps TRBD2 as D (6 bases). Trimming took off 6 bases at V and 1 base at J, with 10 bases between the two ends. Looked up from germline, CDR1 is SGHRS and CDR2 is YFSETQ. The CDR3 runs 13 residues. Here the CDR3 reads CASTRGVQETQYF. The DNA for the CDR3 is TGCGCCAGCACGCGGGGAGTCCAAGAGACCCAGTACTTC.

This sequence joins TRBV5-1 and TRBJ2-5, with 11 bases lining up with TRBD1. Germline lookup yields CDR1 SGHRS and CDR2 YFSETQ. The CDR3 extends over 15 amino acids. V lost 4 bases and J lost 5; bases outside the gene matches: 7. The CDR3 nucleotides read TGCGCCAGCAGCCAAGGGACAGGGGGTAGGGAGACCCAGTACTTC. Its protein is CASSQGTGGRETQYF.

The chain carries TRBV2 and TRBJ1-1; D is possibly TRBD1 (5 bases). The ends were cut back, 3 bases at V and 5 bases at J, with 16 bases in the middle. This CDR3 has 15 amino acids. The germline gives CDR1 SNHLY, CDR2 FYNNEI. CDR3: CASSDIVPGGTEAFF. In nucleotides, the CDR3 is TGTGCCAGCAGTGATATCGTCCCCGGGGGGACTGAAGCTTTCTTT.

This clone was seen more than once but under ten times. The chain recombines TRBV6-5 with TRBJ1-4, with a weak D call TRBD1 (5 bases). CDR3 length equals 15 residues. In germline, CDR1 is MNHEY, CDR2 SVGAGI. Trimming left V 0 bases short and J 8 bases short, with 13 bases between. CDR3: CASSYSGPQLEKLFF. DNA of the CDR3: TGTGCCAGCAGTTACTCGGGGCCGCAGTTGGAAAAACTGTTTTTT.

This clone was detected only once. This chain links TRBV11-3 with TRBJ1-3; D not resolved. V was clipped by 5 bases and J by 0 bases, with 11 bases between them. The length of the CDR3 is 15 residues. Germline CDR1 SGHNT, CDR2 YENEEA. The CDR3 loop reads CASSLPGNSGNTIYF. DNA for the CDR3: TGTGCCAGCAGCCTTCCCGGGAACTCTGGAAACACCATATATTTT.

The chain couples TRBV14 to TRBJ2-3; possibly TRBD2 for D (6 bases). V gave up 4 bases and J gave up 3 bases, with 11 bases separating them. The CDR3 runs to 14 residues. Germline loops: CDR1 SGHDN, CDR2 FVKESK. CDR3 DNA: TGTGCCAGCAGCCGGGACTTTGGGACAGATACGCAGTATTTT. Translation gives CASSRDFGTDTQYF.

This rearrangement joins TRBV5-6 to TRBJ1-1, with a weak D call TRBD1 (6 bases). Trimming left V 3 bases short and J 4 bases short, with 7 bases between. CDR1 and CDR2 from the germline V gene are SGHDT and YYEEEE. The CDR3 contains 12 residues. The CDR3 DNA reads TGTGCCAGCAGCTACAGGGTCACTGAAGCTTTCTTT. Protein: CASSYRVTEAFF. The complete variable domain, with remaining parts taken from reference TRBV5-6 and TRBJ1-1, reads DAGVTQSPTHLIKTRGQQVTLRCSPKSGHDTVSWYQQALGQGPQFIFQYYEEEERQRGNFPDRFSGHQFPNYSSELNVNALLLGDSALYLCASSYRVTEAFFGQGTRLTVV.

This rearrangement joins TRBV19 to TRBJ2-7; 12 positions match TRBD2. The CDR3 is made up of 16 amino acids. Germline V gene lookup returns CDR1 LNHDA and CDR2 SQIVND (reference sequence). V shed 5 bases and J 2 bases; nucleotides not matched to a gene: 7. CDR3 DNA sequence: TGTGCCAGTAGTCCCCGACTAGCGGGAGTGGCCTACGAGCAGTACTTC. Translated: CASSPRLAGVAYEQYF.

The rearrangement joins TRBV28 to TRBJ1-6; D is unclear. The length of the CDR3 is 15 residues. Germline V lookup: CDR1 MDHEN, CDR2 SYDVKM. V gave up 1 base and J gave up 7 bases, with 11 bases separating them. CDR3 coding DNA: TGTGCCAGCAGTTTATCTATCCCGAGCAATTCACCCCTCCACTTT. As protein: CASSLSIPSNSPLHF.

The rearrangement uses TRBV9 and TRBJ1-3, with no clear D. CDR1 and CDR2 from the germline V gene are SGDLS and YYNGEE. V lost 0 bases and J lost 0, with 10 bases in between. This CDR3 region has 16 residues. DNA of the CDR3: TGTGCCAGCAGCGTAGAACAGACCTTCTCTGGAAACACCATATATTTT. It codes for CASSVEQTFSGNTIYF.

J is TRBJ2-1 and V is TRBV4-3, with D perhaps matching TRBD1 (6 bases). Trimming left V 6 bases short and J 11 bases short, with 26 bases between. CDR3 length: 16 residues. Germline CDR1 reads LGHNA; CDR2 reads YSLEER. For the CDR3, the DNA is TGCGCCAGCAGTCAGGCAGGACAGCCTTCACCCCTAAAGCAGTTCTTC. The encoded protein is CASSQAGQPSPLKQFF.

V usage is TRBV28 and J usage is TRBJ2-7, with 7 bases that match TRBD2. This CDR3 has 14 amino acids. Germline CDR1 is MDHEN and CDR2 is SYDVKM. Losses at the gene ends were 3 bases for V and 2 bases for J; bases not matched to a gene: 4. The CDR3 region is CASSFRGRAYEQYF. The CDR3 DNA is TGTGCCAGCAGTTTCCGTGGGAGGGCCTACGAGCAGTACTTC.

This chain connects TRBV4-2 to TRBJ2-7; D gene unclear. Germline CDR1 reads LGHNA; CDR2 reads YNFKEQ. Trimming stripped 1 base from V and 3 bases from J, with 7 bases between. The CDR3 loop spans 13 amino acids. As DNA, the CDR3 is TGTGCCAGCAGCCAAGTACTTAACTACGAGCAGTACTTC. It specifies CASSQVLNYEQYF.

The rearrangement joins TRBV9 to TRBJ2-3; D call uncertain. Germline values: CDR1 SGDLS, CDR2 YYNGEE. The V end was cut by 4 bases, the J end by 0 bases, with 15 bases between. The CDR3 has 16 residues. This chain's CDR3 is CASSPLLGYSTDTQYF. The CDR3 region has the DNA TGTGCCAGCAGCCCCCTACTCGGGTATAGCACAGATACGCAGTATTTT.

The rearrangement uses TRBV13 and TRBJ2-3, with 14 nucleotides matching TRBD2. The CDR3 runs 17 residues. CDR1 and CDR2 (germline): PRHDT, FYEKMQ (reference sequence). V gave up 2 bases and J gave up 2 bases; unmatched junction bases: 3. The CDR3, as DNA: TGTGCCAGCAGCTTACGACTAGCGGGAGGGCCCACAGATACGCAGTATTTT. The encoded protein is CASSLRLAGGPTDTQYF.

The gene calls are TRBV5-1 and TRBJ1-4; 7 nucleotides agree with TRBD1. The CDR3 is made up of 18 amino acids. With 4 bases clipped from V and 0 bases from J, the junction kept 12 bases outside the gene matches. Germline V gene lookup returns CDR1 SGHRS and CDR2 YFSETQ. The DNA of the CDR3 is TGCGCCAGCAGCCCTGGACAGGCTACCCTTGCAACTAATGAAAAACTGTTTTTT. As protein: CASSPGQATLATNEKLFF.

The V gene is TRBV7-8, the J gene TRBJ2-3, with TRBD2 as a possible D gene (5 bases). The CDR3 is made up of 17 amino acids. CDR1 is SGHVS, CDR2 FQNEAQ, per germline. V was clipped by 1 base and J by 0 bases, with 14 bases between them. In DNA form, the CDR3 reads TGTGCCAGCAGCTTAGGTTTTCAGCGGACTAGCACAGATACGCAGTATTTT. Protein product: CASSLGFQRTSTDTQYF.